This TCR beta chain was recovered during a study of blood T cell repertoires in COVID-19. Assay used: immunoSEQ multiplex PCR; TCRdb lists only in-frame clones, some missing. This sample carries some 150,000 clones, around four fifths of them seen once, and the ten largest clones take 3.5% to 5%. The V and J ends lost 5 bases and 2 bases respectively, with 13 bases between them. Germline CDR1 SGHTA, CDR2 FQGNSA. The CDR3 is 15 amino acids. The source material was PBMCs or T cells enriched from blood (not recorded which). The rearrangement uses TRBV7-2 and TRBJ1-5, with D possibly being TRBD1 (6 bases). The source is a woman between 50 and 59 years old who had recovered from COVID-19. CDR3 in amino acids: CASSIAQGRNQPQHF. The CDR3 DNA is TGTGCCAGCAGCATCGCCCAGGGGCGCAATCAGCCCCAGCATTTT.